Below are 9 T cell receptor beta chains sequenced from a single sample in a study of early T cells in non-severe SARS-CoV-2 infection. TCRdb re-called the 5' RACE reads with MiXCR, one entry per CDR3 protein. The table lists approximately 77,000 distinct CDR3 sequences, more than 10% of them singletons, with around 15% in the top ten. Here the sequenced sample was whole blood, taken at baseline. These TCRs come from an adult who was a healthcare worker with PCR-confirmed SARS-CoV-2 infection or an uninfected control (not recorded which). The donor label of this sample is uncertain.

This clonotype showed up just a few times. The chain combines TRBV4-1 with TRBJ1-5; D perhaps matches TRBD1 (5 bases). Trimming left V 0 bases short and J 4 bases short, with 10 bases between. The CDR3 has 15 residues. CDR1 is MGHRA and CDR2 is YSYEKL in the germline V gene. This CDR3 is CASSQERGGNQPQHF. CDR3 coding DNA: TGCGCCAGCAGCCAAGAGAGGGGCGGTAATCAGCCCCAGCATTTT.

This clonotype was counted many times. The chain couples TRBV18 to TRBJ1-1; perhaps TRBD1 as D (6 bases). The V gene lost 4 bases and the J gene lost 1 base, with 10 bases spanning the gap. The CDR3 spans 14 residues. The germline V gene has CDR1 KGHSH and CDR2 LQKENI. CDR3 sequence reads: CASSLGGWNTEAFF. CDR3 coding DNA: TGTGCCAGCTCACTCGGGGGCTGGAACACTGAAGCTTTCTTT.

This clonotype has a handful of counts. The conserved phenylalanine or tryptophan normally closing the CDR3 is absent here, so this likely arose from a read error. CDR3 sequence: CASSFIAGAATGELFS. In DNA form, the CDR3 reads TGCGCCAGCAGCTTTATAGCGGGAGCGGCAACCGGGGAGCTGTTTTCT. The chain employs TRBV5-1 and TRBJ2-2, with 9 bases that match TRBD2. The CDR3 covers 16 residues. After removal of 2 bases from V and 5 bases from J, the junction contained 7 bases not matched to a gene. The germline V gene has CDR1 SGHRS and CDR2 YFSETQ.

This clonotype was picked up a small number of times. The J gene is TRBJ2-7, the V gene TRBV27, with TRBD1 matching 7 bases. The CDR3 runs to 15 residues. Germline assignment: CDR1 MNHEY and CDR2 SMNVEV (reference sequence). Trimming removed 5 bases from V and 4 bases from J; junction bases left unmatched: 11. CDR3 region: CASSPQGWGGYEQYF. In DNA form, the CDR3 reads TGTGCCAGCAGTCCACAGGGGTGGGGTGGATACGAGCAGTACTTC.

The table lists this clonotype with a count of one. The rearrangement links TRBV12-5 to TRBJ2-7, with D hard to call. Germline V CDR1 and CDR2: LGHNT, FRNRAP. This CDR3 has 13 residues. The ends were cut back, 2 bases at V and 5 bases at J, with 10 bases in the middle. Written as DNA, the CDR3 is TGTGCTAGTGGTTTGTTAAATCGGGACGAGCAGTACTTC. Its protein is CASGLLNRDEQYF.

The chain links TRBV7-2 to TRBJ1-2, with TRBD1 matching over 7 bases. Germline V gene lookup returns CDR1 SGHTA and CDR2 FQGNSA. The V and J ends lost 5 bases and 4 bases, in that order; junction bases with no gene match: 7. CDR3 length: 14 amino acids. The chain's CDR3 is CASSEQGVSYGYTF. The CDR3, as DNA: TGTGCCAGCAGCGAGCAGGGGGTCAGCTATGGCTACACCTTC.

This chain uses TRBV6-4 with TRBJ2-2; D gene uncertain. The CDR3 has 14 amino acids. Trimming took 5 bases from V and 2 from J, leaving 9 bases between them. The germline CDR1 and CDR2 sequences are MRHNA and SNTAGT. Here the CDR3 reads CASSFGPNTGELFF. CDR3 in DNA: TGTGCCAGCAGTTTCGGTCCAAACACCGGGGAGCTGTTTTTT.

This clonotype was seen ten or more times. The chain carries TRBV7-3 and TRBJ1-1, with D maybe TRBD1 (6 bases). Germline loops: CDR1 SGHTA, CDR2 FQGTGA. V lost 2 bases, J lost 6 bases, and 16 bases lay in between. The CDR3 totals 15 residues. The CDR3 nucleotides read TGTGCCAGCAGCTTAGGAGGTAACAGGGACGCTGAAGCTTTCTTT. It translates to CASSLGGNRDAEAFF.

This clonotype was counted many times. This chain connects TRBV20-1 to TRBJ2-1; 12 bases line up with TRBD2. Losses at the gene ends were 1 base for V and 6 bases for J; bases not matched to a gene: 10. This CDR3 comprises 17 residues. CDR1 and CDR2 from the germline V gene are DFQATT and SNEGSKA (reference sequence). The DNA of the CDR3 is TGCAGTGCTAGAGTGATCGGGCTAGCGGGAGGGCCCAATGAGCAGTTCTTC. Amino acids: CSARVIGLAGGPNEQFF.